This T cell receptor (beta chain) was identified during a study of blood T cell repertoires in COVID-19. Whole-study context: The origin of the acute and convalescent COVID-19 samples was the United States, Italy and Spain.

Method: immunoSEQ multiplex PCR; TCRdb's copy keeps in-frame clones and lacks some. The sample has 250,000 to 300,000 clones; approximately 83% are singletons. Between the trimmed V and J ends, which lost 1 base and 3 bases, there was a span of 21 bases. This CDR3 region has 18 residues. Germline V gene sequence: CDR1 KGHSH, CDR2 LQKENI. The chain couples TRBV18 to TRBJ1-2; no reliable D call. The clonotype was recovered from a woman in her 50s who had recovered from COVID-19. Material for sequencing was PBMCs or T cells enriched from blood (not recorded which). CDR3 bases: TGTGCCAGCTCACCACTTTTTGGAGGTGCCCGCCCTGACTATGGCTACACCTTC. This encodes CASSPLFGGARPDYGYTF.